This T cell receptor (beta chain) was documented in a study of blood T cell repertoires in COVID-19. Study as a whole: The United States, Italy and Spain were the sources of the acute and convalescent COVID-19 samples. T cells, B-cell-depleted T cells, or PBMCs supplied cDNA or gDNA.

Seattle patient enrollment occurred during active infection, with longitudinal follow-up thereafter. This clone appeared once. This CDR3 region has 21 residues. Sequencing was performed with immunoSEQ multiplex PCR; in TCRdb, only in-frame clones are kept and a portion is missing. The table shows a few hundred thousand clones, with over 80% occurring only once. The gene calls are TRBV21-1 and TRBJ2-7; the tabulated D call, TRBD1, remains unverified against the DNA. TRBV21-1 is a pseudogene locus. The sequencing sample was made of peripheral blood. The TCR originated in a woman between 50 and 59 years old with COVID-19, enrolled during active disease. DNA of the CDR3: TGTGCCAGCAGCAAAGATGCGGGGACAGGGCAAGTTGGCCAGAGACCCTACGAGCAGTACTTC. Translation: CASSKDAGTGQVGQRPYEQYF.